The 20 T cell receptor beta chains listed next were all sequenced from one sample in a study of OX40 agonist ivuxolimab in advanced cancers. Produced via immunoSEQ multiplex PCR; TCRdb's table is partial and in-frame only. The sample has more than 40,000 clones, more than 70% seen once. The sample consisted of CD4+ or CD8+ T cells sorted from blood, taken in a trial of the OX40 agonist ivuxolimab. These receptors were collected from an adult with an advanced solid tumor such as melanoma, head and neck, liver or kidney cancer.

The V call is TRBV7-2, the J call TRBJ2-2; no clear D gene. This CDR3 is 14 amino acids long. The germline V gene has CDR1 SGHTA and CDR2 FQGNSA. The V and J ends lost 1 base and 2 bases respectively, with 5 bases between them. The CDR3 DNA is TGTGCCAGCAGCTTAGTCAGAAACACCGGGGAGCTGTTTTTT. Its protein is CASSLVRNTGELFF.

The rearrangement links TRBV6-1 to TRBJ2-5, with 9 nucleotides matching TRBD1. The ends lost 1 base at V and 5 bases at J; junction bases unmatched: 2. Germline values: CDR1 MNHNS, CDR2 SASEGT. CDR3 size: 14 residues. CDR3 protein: CASSEGTGVETQYF. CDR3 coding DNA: TGTGCCAGCAGTGAAGGGACAGGGGTGGAGACCCAGTACTTC.

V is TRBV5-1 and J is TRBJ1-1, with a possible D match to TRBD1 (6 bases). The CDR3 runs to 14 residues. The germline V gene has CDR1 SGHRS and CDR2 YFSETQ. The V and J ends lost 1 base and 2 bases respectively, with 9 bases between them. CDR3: CASSLKGGNTEAFF. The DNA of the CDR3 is TGCGCCAGCAGCTTGAAGGGGGGAAACACTGAAGCTTTCTTT.

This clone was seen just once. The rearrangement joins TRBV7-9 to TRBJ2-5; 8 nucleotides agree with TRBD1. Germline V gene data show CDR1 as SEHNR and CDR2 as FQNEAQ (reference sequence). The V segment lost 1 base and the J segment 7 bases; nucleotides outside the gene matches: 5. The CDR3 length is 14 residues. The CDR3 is CASSLGQGTGTQYF. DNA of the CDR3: TGTGCCAGCAGCTTAGGACAGGGGACAGGGACCCAGTACTTC.

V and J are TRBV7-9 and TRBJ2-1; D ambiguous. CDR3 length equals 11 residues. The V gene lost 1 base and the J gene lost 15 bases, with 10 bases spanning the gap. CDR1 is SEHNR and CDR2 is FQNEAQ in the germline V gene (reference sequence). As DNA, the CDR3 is TGTGCCAGCAGCTTAGGACGGGCGCGGTTCTTC. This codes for CASSLGRARFF.

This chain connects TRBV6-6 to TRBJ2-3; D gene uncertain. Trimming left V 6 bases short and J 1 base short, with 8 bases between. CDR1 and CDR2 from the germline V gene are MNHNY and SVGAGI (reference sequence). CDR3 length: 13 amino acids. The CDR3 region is CASRPQGTDTQYF. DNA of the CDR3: TGTGCCAGCAGACCCCAGGGCACAGATACGCAGTATTTT.

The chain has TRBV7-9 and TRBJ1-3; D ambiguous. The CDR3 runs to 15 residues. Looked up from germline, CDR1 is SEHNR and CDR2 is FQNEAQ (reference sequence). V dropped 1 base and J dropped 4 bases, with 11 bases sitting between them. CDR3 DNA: TGTGCCAGCAGCTTAGGTCTCGGCGGAGGAAACACCATATATTTT. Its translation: CASSLGLGGGNTIYF.

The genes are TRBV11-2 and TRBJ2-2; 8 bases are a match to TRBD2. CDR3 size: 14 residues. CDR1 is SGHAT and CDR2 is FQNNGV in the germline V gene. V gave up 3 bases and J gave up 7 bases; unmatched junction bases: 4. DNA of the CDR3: TGTGCCAGCAGCTTCCTAGCGGGCAACGGGGAGCTGTTTTTT. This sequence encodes CASSFLAGNGELFF.

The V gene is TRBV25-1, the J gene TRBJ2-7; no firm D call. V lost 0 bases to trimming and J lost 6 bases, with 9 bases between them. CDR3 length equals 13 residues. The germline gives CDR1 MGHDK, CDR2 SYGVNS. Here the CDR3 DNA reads TGTGCCAGCAGTGAATATCAACAATGCGAGCAGTACTTC. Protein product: CASSEYQQCEQYF.

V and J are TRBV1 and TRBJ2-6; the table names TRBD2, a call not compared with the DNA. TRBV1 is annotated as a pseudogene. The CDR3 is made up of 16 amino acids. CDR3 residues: CTSSRDASSGANVLTF. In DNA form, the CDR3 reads TGCACCAGCAGCCGCGATGCGAGCTCTGGGGCCAACGTCCTGACTTTC.

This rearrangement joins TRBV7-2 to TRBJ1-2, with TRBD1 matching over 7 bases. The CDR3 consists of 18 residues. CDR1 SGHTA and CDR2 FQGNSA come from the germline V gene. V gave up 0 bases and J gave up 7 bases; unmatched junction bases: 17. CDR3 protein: CASSLAVNQQGLSSGYTF. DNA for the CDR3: TGTGCCAGCAGCTTAGCTGTCAATCAACAGGGGTTGTCGAGTGGCTACACCTTC.

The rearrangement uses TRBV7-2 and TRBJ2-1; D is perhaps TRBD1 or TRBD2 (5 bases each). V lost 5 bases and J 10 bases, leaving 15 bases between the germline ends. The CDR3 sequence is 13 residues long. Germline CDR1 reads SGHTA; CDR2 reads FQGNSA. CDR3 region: CASSPRGPREQFF. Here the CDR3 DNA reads TGTGCCAGCAGCCCCCGGGGCCCTAGGGAGCAGTTCTTC. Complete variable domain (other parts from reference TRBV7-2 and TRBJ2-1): GAGVSQSPSNKVTEKGKDVELRCDPISGHTALYWYRQSLGQGLEFLIYFQGNSAPDKSGLPSDRFSAERTGGSVSTLTIQRTQQEDSAVYLCASSPRGPREQFFGPGTRLTVL.

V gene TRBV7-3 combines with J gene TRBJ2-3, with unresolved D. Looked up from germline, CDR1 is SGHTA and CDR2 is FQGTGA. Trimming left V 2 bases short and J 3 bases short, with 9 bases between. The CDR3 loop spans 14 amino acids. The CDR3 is CASSLVGKTDTQYF. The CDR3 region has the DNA TGTGCCAGCAGCTTAGTAGGGAAGACAGATACGCAGTATTTT.

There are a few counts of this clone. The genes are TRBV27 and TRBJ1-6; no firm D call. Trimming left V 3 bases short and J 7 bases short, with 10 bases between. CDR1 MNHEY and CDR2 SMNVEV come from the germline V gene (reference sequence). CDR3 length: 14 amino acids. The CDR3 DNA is TGTGCCAGCAGTTTTCGAAATTTCAATTCACCCCTCCACTTT. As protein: CASSFRNFNSPLHF.

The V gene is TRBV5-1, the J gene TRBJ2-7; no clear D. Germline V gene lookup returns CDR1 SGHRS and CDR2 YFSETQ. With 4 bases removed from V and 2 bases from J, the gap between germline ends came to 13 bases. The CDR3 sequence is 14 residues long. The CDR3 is CASSKDGQPYEQYF. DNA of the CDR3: TGCGCCAGCAGCAAAGACGGCCAACCCTACGAGCAGTACTTC.

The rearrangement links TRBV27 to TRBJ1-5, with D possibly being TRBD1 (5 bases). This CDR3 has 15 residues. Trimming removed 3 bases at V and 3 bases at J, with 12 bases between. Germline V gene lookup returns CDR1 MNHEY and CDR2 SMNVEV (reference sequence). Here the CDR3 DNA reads TGTGCCAGCAGTTTTTCTCAGGGCCCCAATCAGCCCCAGCATTTT. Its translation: CASSFSQGPNQPQHF.

The CDR3 DNA is TGTGCCAGCTCACCACCGGAAAACAGGGGGCAGCCCCAGCATTTT. Translation gives CASSPPENRGQPQHF. The V and J genes are TRBV18 and TRBJ1-5, with 8 positions matching TRBD1. Germline loops: CDR1 KGHSH, CDR2 LQKENI. J was trimmed by 7 bases and V by 0 bases; bases with no gene match: 5. CDR3 length equals 15 residues.

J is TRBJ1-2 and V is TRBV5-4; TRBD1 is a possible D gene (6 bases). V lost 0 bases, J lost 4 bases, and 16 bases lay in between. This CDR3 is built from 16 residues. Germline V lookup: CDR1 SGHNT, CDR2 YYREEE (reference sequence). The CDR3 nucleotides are TGTGCCAGCAGCTTGGCCGCGGGGGGCGCTGGCTATGGCTACACCTTC. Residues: CASSLAAGGAGYGYTF.

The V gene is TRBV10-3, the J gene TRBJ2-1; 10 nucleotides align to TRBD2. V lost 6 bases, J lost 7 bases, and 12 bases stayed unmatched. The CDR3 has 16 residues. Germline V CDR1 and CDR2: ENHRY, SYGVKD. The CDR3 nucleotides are TGTGCCATCAGGAAGGGCCTAGCGGGAGTTGTTAATGAGCAGTTCTTC. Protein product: CAIRKGLAGVVNEQFF.

As DNA, the CDR3 is TGTGCCTGGAGTGCGACGACAGGTTACAATGAGCAGTTCTTC. Its translation is CAWSATTGYNEQFF. J is TRBJ2-1 and V is TRBV30, with a possible D match to TRBD1 (6 bases). The V gene lost 1 base and the J gene lost 4 bases, with 11 bases spanning the gap. The germline CDR1 and CDR2 sequences are GTSNPN and SVGIG (reference sequence). The CDR3 runs to 14 residues.